These T cell receptor beta chains were read from a single sample in a study of T cell responses to AZD1222 COVID-19 vaccine. Measured with immunoSEQ multiplex PCR; TCRdb has only the in-frame clones, and not every one. The sample comprises fewer than 120,000 clones, roughly 89% of which are singletons, and over 12% rests with the top ten. The sequencing here drew on peripheral blood, taken 28 days after the second AZD1222 dose. Receptor source: an adult who received the AZD1222 COVID-19 vaccine. CDR3s include the opening cysteine and the closing phenylalanine or tryptophan. Each record gives: D gene, V gene, J gene, CDR3 protein. A D gene is named only where the DNA matches it firmly.

D: TRBD1
V: TRBV19
J: TRBJ1-2
CDR3: CASTDRDDGYTF

D: TRBD1
V: TRBV5-1
J: TRBJ1-1
CDR3: CASRLQGGDTEAFF

D: .
V: TRBV9
J: TRBJ1-2
CDR3: CASSVASAGMGYGYTF

D: .
V: TRBV28
J: TRBJ2-4
CDR3: CASSLWEGASKNIQYF

D: .
V: TRBV10-2
J: TRBJ1-2
CDR3: CASSESTVYGYTF

D: .
V: TRBV12-3/TRBV12-4
J: TRBJ2-7
CDR3: CASSLQGYEQYF

D: .
V: TRBV11-1
J: TRBJ2-5
CDR3: CASSFAREETQYF

D: .
V: TRBV10-3
J: TRBJ2-7
CDR3: CAISGLANSYEQYF

D: .
V: TRBV3-1/TRBV3-2
J: TRBJ2-7
CDR3: CASSQEPRHYEQYF

D: .
V: TRBV19
J: TRBJ1-5
CDR3: CASRGTDQNQPQHF

D: TRBD1
V: TRBV5-4
J: TRBJ1-5
CDR3: CASSLGGSRQGKIWPQHF

D: .
V: TRBV27
J: TRBJ1-2
CDR3: CASSSDRRYGYTF

D: TRBD2
V: TRBV19
J: TRBJ2-7
CDR3: CASSFILAGDEQYF

D: TRBD2
V: TRBV9
J: TRBJ2-1
CDR3: CASSEGIAGVPYNEQFF

D: TRBD1
V: TRBV2
J: TRBJ1-1
CDR3: CASSGTGMDAFF

D: .
V: TRBV4-1
J: TRBJ1-5
CDR3: CASSQDGASGAGQPQHF

D: .
V: TRBV19
J: TRBJ1-4
CDR3: CASTPAGYPRRTNEKLFF

D: TRBD1
V: TRBV19
J: TRBJ1-4
CDR3: CASSPTGLLATNEKLFF

D: .
V: TRBV13
J: TRBJ2-1
CDR3: CASRRTGSSGNYNEQFF

D: TRBD1
V: TRBV18
J: TRBJ1-6
CDR3: CASSPTSGGYNSPLHF

D: TRBD1
V: TRBV5-4
J: TRBJ1-1
CDR3: CASSLGGTVNTEAFF

D: .
V: TRBV12-3/TRBV12-4
J: TRBJ2-5
CDR3: CASSSGTETQYF

D: TRBD2
V: TRBV24-1
J: TRBJ2-3
CDR3: CATSDLSSGSPADTQYF

D: .
V: TRBV4-2
J: TRBJ2-2
CDR3: CASSQERRTGELFF

D: .
V: TRBV27
J: TRBJ2-3
CDR3: CASSLFAYGNRPSTDTQYF

D: .
V: TRBV3-1/TRBV3-2
J: TRBJ1-2
CDR3: CASSQSRGGDPGPSNYGYTF

D: TRBD1
V: TRBV6-6
J: TRBJ1-2
CDR3: CASSYSTGAWGYTF

D: TRBD1
V: TRBV7-3
J: TRBJ2-2
CDR3: CASTRDRTNTGELFF

D: .
V: TRBV10-3
J: TRBJ1-6
CDR3: CAISGVRGNSPLHF

D: .
V: TRBV11-3
J: TRBJ2-1
CDR3: CASSLTGRSYNEQFF

D: TRBD2
V: TRBV28
J: TRBJ2-2
CDR3: CASSSGLAYTGELFF

D: .
V: TRBV7-3
J: TRBJ1-6
CDR3: CASSLVGGNSPLHF

D: .
V: TRBV19
J: TRBJ2-6
CDR3: CASKSFDSVKSGANVLTF

D: TRBD1
V: TRBV14
J: TRBJ1-1
CDR3: CASSQGQGYTEAFF

D: .
V: TRBV5-1
J: TRBJ2-5
CDR3: CASSLVGAEETQYF